Listed below are T cell receptor beta chains from one sample, sequenced in a study of a mutant IDH1 vaccine in newly diagnosed glioma. Method: immunoSEQ multiplex PCR; TCRdb's copy keeps in-frame clones and lacks some. The sample includes over 45,000 clones, 75% to 85% of them seen just once. These receptors lack a known antigen. This specimen consisted of PBMCs, obtained from a glioma patient whose treatment included an IDH1 peptide vaccine. These receptors originate from a middle-aged man with glioma. CDR3s include the opening cysteine and the closing phenylalanine or tryptophan. The order of the fields is clone size, D gene, V gene, J gene, CDR3 protein, CDR3 DNA. The D gene is left open where the match is weak. The size of a clone is reported for some rows only, either as once, few or many, or as a class for expanded clones.

.	TRBD2	TRBV11-3	TRBJ2-2	CASSIGTSGGTGELFF	TGTGCCAGCAGCATAGGGACTAGCGGTGGAACCGGGGAGCTGTTTTTT
.	.	TRBV5-1	TRBJ2-1	CASAGTPFINEQFF	TGCGCCAGTGCCGGGACCCCCTTTATCAATGAGCAGTTCTTC
few	TRBD1	TRBV29-1	TRBJ1-1	CSAWDRHTEAFF	TGCAGCGCCTGGGACAGACACACTGAAGCTTTCTTT
.	.	TRBV5-1	TRBJ1-6	CASSLAAGDDNSPLHF	TGCGCCAGCAGCTTGGCAGCAGGCGACGATAATTCACCCCTCCACTTT
.	.	TRBV14	TRBJ2-1	CASSQELVGHEQFF	TGTGCCAGCAGCCAAGAACTGGTCGGGCATGAGCAGTTCTTC
.	TRBD1	TRBV6-1	TRBJ1-2	CASSEWATGQGYTF	TGTGCCAGCAGTGAATGGGCGACAGGGCAAGGCTACACCTTC
.	TRBD2	TRBV9	TRBJ2-5	CASSVGTSGNAGETQYF	TGTGCCAGCAGCGTTGGGACTAGCGGAAACGCGGGGGAGACCCAGTACTTC
once	.	TRBV27	TRBJ1-2	CASSPQTGMGYGYTF	TGTGCCAGCAGCCCACAAACAGGGATGGGCTATGGCTACACCTTC
large	TRBD2	TRBV10-1	TRBJ2-3	CASSPGLGSTDTQYF	TGCGCCAGCAGTCCAGGACTAGGAAGCACAGATACGCAGTATTTT
.	TRBD2	TRBV9	TRBJ2-1	CASSEASGTHEQFF	TGTGCCAGCAGCGAAGCTAGCGGGACGCATGAGCAGTTCTTC
.	.	TRBV5-4	TRBJ2-7	CATGDSGGGREQYF	TGTGCCACCGGGGACTCAGGAGGGGGCCGCGAGCAGTACTTC
.	TRBD2	TRBV7-8	TRBJ2-1	CASSLVISGKYNEQFF	TGTGCCAGCAGCTTAGTAATTAGCGGGAAGTACAATGAGCAGTTCTTC
once	TRBD2	TRBV9	TRBJ2-5	CASSVTSGSRFAGETQYF	TGTGCCAGCAGCGTGACTAGCGGGAGCAGGTTCGCGGGGGAGACCCAGTACTTC
.	.	TRBV4-1	TRBJ1-1	CASSQLLGAGRDITEAFF	TGCGCCAGCAGCCAACTGCTTGGGGCTGGCAGGGATATCACTGAAGCTTTCTTT
.	.	TRBV30	TRBJ1-2	CAWSVTSNYGYTF	TGTGCCTGGAGCGTGACATCTAACTATGGCTACACCTTC
once	TRBD2	TRBV2	TRBJ2-1	CASSEISGGRNEQFF	TGTGCCAGCAGTGAAATTTCGGGGGGACGGAATGAGCAGTTCTTC
few	TRBD2	TRBV5-4	TRBJ2-3	CASSIGTSGSPTQYF	TGTGCCAGCAGCATCGGGACTAGCGGGAGCCCCACGCAGTATTTT
once	.	TRBV7-9	TRBJ1-2	CASSLVLAGDGYTF	TGTGCCAGCAGCTTAGTTCTGGCAGGGGATGGCTACACCTTC
once	TRBD1	TRBV9	TRBJ2-1	CASSATRDRVHEQFF	TGTGCCAGCAGCGCAACCCGGGACAGGGTCCATGAGCAGTTCTTC
.	TRBD1	TRBV7-8	TRBJ2-7	CASSPMTGGGYEQYF	TGTGCCAGCAGCCCAATGACAGGGGGCGGCTACGAGCAGTACTTC
.	.	TRBV21-1	TRBJ1-4	CASSKAGRLSRPTNEKLFF	TGTGCCAGCAGCAAAGCGGGCAGACTCAGCCGCCCAACTAATGAAAAACTGTTTTTT
.	.	TRBV7-8	TRBJ1-2	CASSAGGPNYGYTF	TGTGCCAGCAGCGCGGGGGGTCCAAACTATGGCTACACCTTC
few	.	TRBV9	TRBJ1-4	CASSVSGTTNEKLFF	TGTGCCAGCAGCGTAAGCGGGACAACTAATGAAAAACTGTTTTTT
once	TRBD2	TRBV27	TRBJ2-7	CASSFALAGGSYEQYF	TGTGCCAGCAGTTTCGCGCTAGCGGGAGGAAGCTACGAGCAGTACTTC
few	TRBD1	TRBV9	TRBJ1-1	CASSVVRGRRGTEAFF	TGTGCCAGCAGCGTAGTGCGGGGGCGCAGGGGGACTGAAGCTTTCTTT
.	.	TRBV6-6	TRBJ1-1	CASSYLGRATEAFF	TGTGCCAGCAGTTACCTAGGCAGGGCCACTGAAGCTTTCTTT
few	.	TRBV7-9	TRBJ2-5	CASSHYQGTAETQYF	TGTGCCAGCAGCCACTATCAAGGGACGGCGGAGACCCAGTACTTC
.	TRBD2	TRBV11-3	TRBJ2-5	CASSIGLAGRQETQYF	TGTGCCAGCAGCATCGGACTAGCGGGGCGCCAAGAGACCCAGTACTTC
.	.	TRBV2	TRBJ2-2	CASSPGRTGELFF	TGTGCCAGCAGTCCAGGGAGGACCGGGGAGCTGTTTTTT
once	.	TRBV5-5	TRBJ2-7	CASSRSPGAYEQYF	TGTGCCAGCAGCAGATCCCCGGGAGCCTACGAGCAGTACTTC
.	.	TRBV19	TRBJ1-1	CASRSNLDGMNTEAFF	TGTGCCAGTAGAAGTAATCTAGACGGAATGAACACTGAAGCTTTCTTT
.	.	TRBV5-1	TRBJ2-1	CASSLLDLSYNEQFF	TGCGCCAGCAGCTTACTAGACCTCTCCTACAATGAGCAGTTCTTC
.	.	TRBV7-9	TRBJ2-3	CASNARRSTDTQYF	TGTGCCAGCAATGCCAGGCGGAGCACAGATACGCAGTATTTT
few	TRBD1	TRBV5-4	TRBJ1-2	CASREGGGTYGYTF	TGTGCCAGCAGGGAAGGGGGCGGAACCTATGGCTACACCTTC
.	.	TRBV7-2	TRBJ2-1	CASSPEVSRINEQFF	TGTGCCAGCAGCCCAGAGGTGTCCCGAATCAATGAGCAGTTCTTC
.	TRBD2	TRBV13	TRBJ2-1	CASSLMMAGGPNEQFF	TGTGCCAGCAGCTTAATGATGGCGGGAGGGCCCAATGAGCAGTTCTTC
.	.	TRBV19	TRBJ1-3	CASSTQIGNTIYF	TGTGCCAGTAGTACCCAGATCGGAAACACCATATATTTT
many	TRBD1	TRBV27	TRBJ1-3	CASRPLSGTGRITGNTIYF	TGTGCCAGCAGACCCTTATCTGGGACAGGAAGAATTACTGGAAACACCATATATTTT
.	.	TRBV7-9	TRBJ2-3	CASSFLGGTGGLDTQYF	TGTGCCAGCAGCTTTCTAGGCGGGACTGGGGGTCTAGATACGCAGTATTTT
.	TRBD2	TRBV5-6	TRBJ2-3	CASHSPGLVTDTQYF	TGTGCCAGCCACTCGCCGGGACTAGTGACAGATACGCAGTATTTT
once	TRBD2	TRBV9	TRBJ2-4	CASSVGGRDNIQYF	TGTGCCAGCAGCGTTGGTGGGAGGGACAACATTCAGTACTTC